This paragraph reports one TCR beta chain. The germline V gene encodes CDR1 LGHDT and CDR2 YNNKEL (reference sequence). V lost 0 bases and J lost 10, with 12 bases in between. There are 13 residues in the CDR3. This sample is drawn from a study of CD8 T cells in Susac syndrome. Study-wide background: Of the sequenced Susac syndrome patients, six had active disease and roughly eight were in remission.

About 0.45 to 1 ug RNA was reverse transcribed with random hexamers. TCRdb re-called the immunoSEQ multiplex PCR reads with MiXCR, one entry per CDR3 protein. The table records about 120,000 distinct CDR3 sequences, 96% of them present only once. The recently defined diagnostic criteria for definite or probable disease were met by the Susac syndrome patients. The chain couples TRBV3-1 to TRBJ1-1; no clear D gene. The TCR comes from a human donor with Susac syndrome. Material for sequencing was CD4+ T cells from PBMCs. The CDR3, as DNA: TGTGCCAGCAGCCAAGATTGGAGGGCACGAGCTTTCTTT. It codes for CASSQDWRARAFF.